The present T cell receptor (beta chain) was sequenced within a study of T cell clonotyping in hematopoietic cell transplantation. Overall study: Recipient samples before transplant were obtained post-cytoreduction.

CDR3 length: 13 residues. Trimming took off 0 bases at V and 8 bases at J, with 11 bases between the two ends. Germline V lookup: CDR1 SQVTM, CDR2 ANQGSEA. Study-wide points: Cells were unsorted, so CD4 and CD8 contributions were not separated. After transplant, recipient diversity fell while pathologically expanded clonotypes grew through day 180.

This sample's time point: recipient sample about 28 days before transplant, after cytoreduction. Recipient blood drawn about 28 days pretransplant and days 30, 100, 180 after. Here immunoSEQ multiplex PCR was the method, and the copy in TCRdb shows in-frame clones only, minus some. This sample yields roughly 29,000 clones, of which 60% to 80% are seen a single time; approximately 6.2% belongs to the top ten. For this clone: The antigen remains undetermined.

V usage is TRBV29-1 and J usage is TRBJ2-4; TRBD2 is a possible D gene (5 bases). The clonotype comes from a man in his forties or fifties with myelodysplastic syndrome. Some clones in this sample may be carry-over from other donors' samples. The source was peripheral blood mononuclear cells, collected before stem cell transplant. CDR3 sequence: CSVEDGLRDIQYF. The CDR3 DNA is TGCAGCGTTGAAGACGGACTGCGGGACATTCAGTACTTC. Filled out from reference TRBV29-1 and TRBJ2-4, the complete variable domain reads SAVISQKPSRDICQRGTSLTIQCQVDSQVTMMFWYRQQPGQSLTLIATANQGSEATYESGFVIDKFPISRPNLTFSTLTVSNMSPEDSSIYLCSVEDGLRDIQYFGAGTRLSVL.